This TCR beta chain was sequenced for a study of OX40 agonist ivuxolimab in advanced cancers. General observations from the study: Expanded clones tended on average to be more numerous among CD8+ T cells than CD4+. Also showing low normalized T-cell clonal expansion were some of the nonresponders.

This CDR3 is 15 amino acids long. The ends lost 5 bases at V and 9 bases at J; junction bases unmatched: 12. Per the germline V gene, CDR1 is SGDLS and CDR2 is YYNGEE. Regarding this clone: The antigen is unknown.

Only in-frame clones appear in the TCRdb table, and some are missing; sequencing was by immunoSEQ multiplex PCR. The sample carries 45,000 to 65,000 clones, 85% to 90% recorded once. This receptor was obtained from an adult with an advanced solid tumor such as melanoma, head and neck, liver or kidney cancer. This chain joins TRBV9 and TRBJ2-1, with TRBD1 matching 9 bases. This specimen consisted of CD4+ or CD8+ T cells sorted from blood, obtained in a trial of the OX40 agonist ivuxolimab. The CDR3 region has the DNA TGTGCCAGCAGGAAAGCCGGGACAGGGTTGAGTGAGCAGTTCTTC. It yields the protein CASRKAGTGLSEQFF.